The next 31 T cell receptor beta chains were all read from a single sample in a study of identifying expanded T cells in peripheral blood. Assay: immunoSEQ multiplex PCR; the TCRdb copy retains only in-frame clones and omits some. The table has approximately 100,000 clones, around 89% seen once. The source material was blood. The receptors originated from a person between 18 and 75 years old in good health.

The J gene is TRBJ2-1, the V gene TRBV6-1; D remains unclear. V was pared by 8 bases and J by 6 bases, with 14 bases between. The CDR3 totals 13 residues. Looked up from germline, CDR1 is MNHNS and CDR2 is SASEGT. CDR3 bases: TGTGCCAGCGTCATACTACCCCCCAATGAGCAGTTCTTC. Translation: CASVILPPNEQFF.

On this clone: Other DNA sequences in this specimen translate into the identical CDR3. This chain uses TRBV6-6 with TRBJ2-1; no definite D call. V was shortened by 2 bases and J by 0 bases, with 8 bases between the two germline ends. Germline CDR1 is MNHNY and CDR2 is SVGAGI (reference sequence). This CDR3 has 15 amino acids. CDR3 loop: CASSYDGDSYNEQFF. As DNA, the CDR3 is TGTGCCAGCAGTTACGATGGCGACTCCTACAATGAGCAGTTCTTC.

This chain connects TRBV30 to TRBJ2-5, with 8 bases matching TRBD2. The CDR3 runs 12 residues. The V and J ends lost 2 bases and 11 bases, in that order; junction bases with no gene match: 7. Germline assignment: CDR1 GTSNPN and CDR2 SVGIG (reference sequence). This CDR3 is CAWSRLSGGQYF. The CDR3 bases are TGTGCCTGGAGTCGCCTCAGCGGGGGTCAGTACTTC.

DNA for the CDR3: TGCGCCAGCAGCTTTTCCCGGTCCCCGATGAGCTACACCTTC. Protein product: CASSFSRSPMSYTF. The chain links TRBV5-1 to TRBJ1-2; D unresolved. Trimming shortened V by 2 bases and J by 9 bases, and 17 bases separated the two germline ends. Germline values: CDR1 SGHRS, CDR2 YFSETQ. The CDR3 runs to 14 residues.

This chain links TRBV12-5 with TRBJ2-5; D ambiguous. This CDR3 has 13 amino acids. Germline assignment: CDR1 LGHNT and CDR2 FRNRAP. V was clipped by 7 bases and J by 5 bases, with 14 bases between them. The CDR3 reads CASASSLTETQYF. Here the CDR3 DNA reads TGTGCTAGTGCGTCGAGTTTGACGGAGACCCAGTACTTC.

The V gene is TRBV18, the J gene TRBJ2-2; 8 bases are a match to TRBD2. The ends lost 3 bases at V and 4 bases at J; junction bases unmatched: 10. Germline CDR1 reads KGHSH; CDR2 reads LQKENI. CDR3 length: 17 amino acids. In DNA form, the CDR3 reads TGTGCCAGCTCACCCCCGGGTAGCGGGGTCAGCACCGGGGAGCTGTTTTTT. Translated: CASSPPGSGVSTGELFF.

This chain joins TRBV27 and TRBJ2-1, with no clear D. This CDR3 spans 16 amino acids. V was cut by 2 bases and J by 1 base, with 12 bases left in between. From germline, CDR1 is MNHEY and CDR2 SMNVEV (reference sequence). The CDR3 spells CASSLLSIGSYNEQFF. The CDR3 DNA is TGTGCCAGCAGTTTACTCTCGATCGGGTCCTACAATGAGCAGTTCTTC.

This clone appeared once. V and J are TRBV5-6 and TRBJ1-1; D possibly corresponds to TRBD1 (6 bases). Germline values: CDR1 SGHDT, CDR2 YYEEEE. V lost 4 bases and J lost 3, with 10 bases in between. This CDR3 comprises 13 residues. CDR3 protein: CASSPTGYTEAFF. The CDR3 coding sequence is TGTGCCAGCAGCCCCACAGGGTACACTGAAGCTTTCTTT. The complete variable domain, with remaining parts taken from reference TRBV5-6 and TRBJ1-1, reads DAGVTQSPTHLIKTRGQQVTLRCSPKSGHDTVSWYQQALGQGPQFIFQYYEEEERQRGNFPDRFSGHQFPNYSSELNVNALLLGDSALYLCASSPTGYTEAFFGQGTRLTVV.

This clone was seen once. Here the CDR3 reads CASSLAGGTEETQYF. CDR3 in DNA: TGCGCCAGCAGCCTTGCAGGGGGTACGGAAGAGACCCAGTACTTC. V is TRBV5-1 and J is TRBJ2-5; the match to TRBD1 covers 7 bases. J gave up 3 bases and V 4 bases, and 9 bases lay outside the gene matches. CDR1 is SGHRS and CDR2 is YFSETQ in the germline V gene. This CDR3 spans 15 amino acids.

The chain uses TRBV7-7 and TRBJ2-3; tentatively, D is TRBD1 (6 bases). The germline V gene encodes CDR1 SSHAT and CDR2 FNYEAQ (reference sequence). This CDR3 is built from 15 residues. Between the trimmed V and J ends, which lost 5 bases and 2 bases, there was a span of 14 bases. CDR3 loop: CASSPQGTHTDTQYF. As DNA, the CDR3 is TGTGCCAGCAGCCCCCAAGGGACACACACAGATACGCAGTATTTT.

CDR3 DNA sequence: TGTGCCAGCAGTGGGACAGCCAACACAGATACGCAGTATTTT. It codes for CASSGTANTDTQYF. The rearrangement joins TRBV6-1 to TRBJ2-3; D is possibly TRBD1 (6 bases). With 4 bases removed from V and 2 bases from J, the gap between germline ends came to 10 bases. The CDR3 runs 14 residues. From germline, CDR1 is MNHNS and CDR2 SASEGT.

This chain joins TRBV19 and TRBJ2-3, with D maybe TRBD1 (6 bases). In germline, CDR1 is LNHDA, CDR2 SQIVND (reference sequence). V was clipped by 3 bases and J by 2 bases, with 18 bases between them. CDR3 length: 17 residues. The CDR3 DNA sequence: TGTGCCAGTAGTATTGACCCTCAGGGGTGGCTCACAGATACGCAGTATTTT. This sequence encodes CASSIDPQGWLTDTQYF.

The chain recombines TRBV5-1 with TRBJ1-2, with D unclear. The CDR3 sequence is 13 residues long. V was cut by 2 bases and J by 2 bases, with 7 bases left in between. CDR1 is SGHRS and CDR2 is YFSETQ in the germline V gene. The CDR3, as DNA: TGCGCCAGCAGCTTACCGGGCAACTATGGCTACACCTTC. Amino acid sequence: CASSLPGNYGYTF.

The V call is TRBV19, the J call TRBJ1-1; 9 nucleotides agree with TRBD1. This CDR3 comprises 15 residues. The V and J ends lost 4 bases and 2 bases, in that order; junction bases with no gene match: 5. Germline values: CDR1 LNHDA, CDR2 SQIVND (reference sequence). The CDR3 is CASSTPGQGNTEAFF. The DNA for the CDR3 is TGTGCCAGTAGTACACCGGGACAGGGAAACACTGAAGCTTTCTTT.

This clone was counted between two and nine times. The chain carries TRBV2 and TRBJ2-3; the match to TRBD1 covers 8 bases. Germline loops: CDR1 SNHLY, CDR2 FYNNEI. CDR3 length equals 15 residues. The trim removed 5 bases at V and 0 bases at J, leaving 4 bases unmatched. In nucleotides, the CDR3 is TGTGCCAGCAGTCCAGGGGGCTTGAGCACAGATACGCAGTATTTT. Its protein is CASSPGGLSTDTQYF.

Details on this clone: The junction departs from the called germline gene at one end, perhaps through a read error. The chain recombines TRBV19 with TRBJ2-1; 9 nucleotides align to TRBD2. Germline V gene lookup returns CDR1 LNHDA and CDR2 SQIVND (reference sequence). The CDR3 loop spans 15 amino acids. The CDR3 sequence is CASRIAGDSYNEQFF. Here the CDR3 DNA reads TGTGCCAGTAGAATAGCGGGAGACTCCTACAATGAGCAGTTCTTC.

This chain connects TRBV16 to TRBJ1-1; a possible D gene is TRBD1 (5 bases). The CDR3 is 14 amino acids. The V gene's germline CDR1 is KGHSY and CDR2 FQNENV. Deletions cut 0 bases from V and 12 bases from J, with 17 bases between. This chain's CDR3 is CASSQSNGGRESFF. CDR3 in DNA: TGTGCCAGCAGCCAATCTAATGGGGGTCGGGAGTCTTTCTTT.

The chain employs TRBV11-2 and TRBJ2-1; perhaps TRBD2 as D (6 bases). Germline V gene lookup returns CDR1 SGHAT and CDR2 FQNNGV. Trimming removed 0 bases at V and 6 bases at J, with 12 bases between. This CDR3 is 15 amino acids long. The CDR3 here is CASSLEGTPTNEQFF. The CDR3 DNA reads as TGTGCCAGCAGCTTAGAAGGGACTCCCACCAATGAGCAGTTCTTC. The full variable domain, with the rest looked up from reference TRBV11-2 and TRBJ2-1, is EAGVAQSPRYKIIEKRQSVAFWCNPISGHATLYWYQQILGQGPKLLIQFQNNGVVDDSQLPKDRFSAERLKGVDSTLKIQPAKLEDSAVYLCASSLEGTPTNEQFFGPGTRLTVL.

The chain combines TRBV7-9 with TRBJ1-5; D is unresolved. CDR3 length: 14 residues. Germline CDR1 is SEHNR and CDR2 is FQNEAQ (reference sequence). Trimming stripped 1 base from V and 4 bases from J, with 8 bases between. CDR3 in DNA: TGTGCCAGCAGCTTAGGTCTCGGAAATCAGCCCCAGCATTTT. Translated, it gives CASSLGLGNQPQHF.

The rearrangement links TRBV19 to TRBJ2-1; either TRBD1 or TRBD2 may fit D (5 bases each). V was shortened by 3 bases and J by 0 bases, with 12 bases between the two germline ends. The CDR3 has 16 residues. Germline assignment: CDR1 LNHDA and CDR2 SQIVND (reference sequence). The CDR3: CASSIRWGSSYNEQFF. In nucleotides, the CDR3 is TGTGCCAGTAGTATCCGATGGGGGAGCTCCTACAATGAGCAGTTCTTC.

The V gene is TRBV6-6, the J gene TRBJ1-1; D not resolved. Trimming pared 5 bases from V and 11 bases from J, leaving 18 bases between. Per the germline V gene, CDR1 is MNHNY and CDR2 is SVGAGI (reference sequence). The CDR3 is 13 residues long. The CDR3 sequence is CASSNEGSAVAFF. DNA for the CDR3: TGTGCCAGCAGTAACGAGGGAAGCGCTGTCGCTTTCTTT.

J is TRBJ2-1 and V is TRBV5-1, with TRBD2 matching over 8 bases. The J segment lost 11 bases and the V segment lost 1 base, leaving 8 bases of the junction unmatched. Germline lookup yields CDR1 SGHRS and CDR2 YFSETQ. The CDR3 is 14 amino acids. The CDR3, as DNA: TGCGCCAGCAGCTTGAGCCCTAGCGGGCCGAAGCAGTTCTTC. It codes for CASSLSPSGPKQFF.

V is TRBV11-2 and J is TRBJ2-5; the D gene is possibly TRBD1 (5 bases). This CDR3 comprises 14 residues. Germline lookup yields CDR1 SGHAT and CDR2 FQNNGV. V shed 2 bases and J shed 3 bases, with 10 bases lying between them. The CDR3 nucleotides read TGTGCCAGCAGCTTAAAGCTAGGGGAAGAGACCCAGTACTTC. The encoded protein is CASSLKLGEETQYF.

This clone showed up just once. This chain links TRBV7-8 with TRBJ2-7, with 10 bases identical to TRBD1. The CDR3 runs to 13 residues. Germline CDR1 reads SGHVS; CDR2 reads FQNEAQ. V lost 3 bases, J lost 4 bases, and 0 bases stayed unmatched. CDR3 in DNA: TGTGCCAGCAGCTTGGACAGGGGGTACGAGCAGTACTTC. The encoded protein is CASSLDRGYEQYF.

This sequence joins TRBV29-1 and TRBJ2-3; D is perhaps TRBD1 (6 bases). CDR1 is SQVTM, CDR2 ANQGSEA, per germline. Trimming cost V 8 bases and J 2 bases, with 14 bases left between them. This CDR3 comprises 13 residues. CDR3 region: CSLLRGNTDTQYF. The DNA of the CDR3 is TGCAGCTTACTAAGGGGGAACACAGATACGCAGTATTTT.

The DNA for the CDR3 is TGTGCCAGCAGGGGGGACAGGTATCAGCCCCAGCATTTT. Its protein product is CASRGDRYQPQHF. V and J are TRBV2 and TRBJ1-5; 8 bases align to TRBD1. This CDR3 comprises 13 residues. V was clipped by 6 bases and J by 5 bases; unmatched bases: 3. Germline assignment: CDR1 SNHLY and CDR2 FYNNEI. The full variable domain, rest sourced from reference TRBV2 and TRBJ1-5, is EPEVTQTPSHQVTQMGQEVILRCVPISNHLYFYWYRQILGQKVEFLVSFYNNEISEKSEIFDDQFSVERPDGSNFTLKIRSTKLEDSAMYFCASRGDRYQPQHFGDGTRLSIL.

This clone was observed once. The chain joins TRBV6-5 to TRBJ1-4, with TRBD1 as a possible D gene (6 bases). Trimming shortened V by 5 bases and J by 3 bases, and 10 bases separated the two germline ends. Germline V gives CDR1 MNHEY, CDR2 SVGAGI. The CDR3 runs to 14 residues. The CDR3 reads CASSQGLSNEKLFF. CDR3 bases: TGTGCCAGCAGTCAGGGGCTGTCTAATGAAAAACTGTTTTTT.

This sequence joins TRBV9 and TRBJ2-4; D remains unclear. There are 12 residues in the CDR3. V was shortened by 0 bases and J by 8 bases, with 6 bases between the two germline ends. Germline V CDR1 and CDR2: SGDLS, YYNGEE. The DNA of the CDR3 is TGTGCCAGCAGCGTAGACGGAGACATTCAGTACTTC. This translates into CASSVDGDIQYF.

The rearrangement links TRBV2 to TRBJ1-1; D gene uncertain. Trimming took off 8 bases at V and 1 base at J, with 17 bases between the two ends. CDR1 is SNHLY and CDR2 is FYNNEI in the germline V gene. The CDR3 sequence is 15 residues long. This chain's CDR3 is CASRETIPRNTEAFF. The CDR3, as DNA: TGTGCCAGCCGGGAGACCATCCCCAGGAACACTGAAGCTTTCTTT.

This chain uses TRBV2 with TRBJ1-4, with 10 bases identical to TRBD1. The CDR3 spans 16 residues. Trimming removed 6 bases from V and 7 bases from J; junction bases left unmatched: 11. Germline CDR1 reads SNHLY; CDR2 reads FYNNEI. Written as DNA, the CDR3 is TGTGCCAGCAGCCCCCCGAGGGGGACAGGGGTTGAAAAACTGTTTTTT. Translating it yields CASSPPRGTGVEKLFF.

The CDR3 region is CASSFRYNEQFF. CDR3 in DNA: TGTGCCAGCAGTTTCCGATACAATGAGCAGTTCTTC. J is TRBJ2-1 and V is TRBV28; D remains ambiguous. Trimming left V 3 bases short and J 4 bases short, with 4 bases between. This CDR3 comprises 12 residues. Germline V gene data show CDR1 as MDHEN and CDR2 as SYDVKM. The entire variable domain, with the rest obtained from reference TRBV28 and TRBJ2-1, is as follows: DVKVTQSSRYLVKRTGEKVFLECVQDMDHENMFWYRQDPGLGLRLIYFSYDVKMKEKGDIPEGYSVSREKKERFSLILESASTNQTSMYLCASSFRYNEQFFGPGTRLTVL.